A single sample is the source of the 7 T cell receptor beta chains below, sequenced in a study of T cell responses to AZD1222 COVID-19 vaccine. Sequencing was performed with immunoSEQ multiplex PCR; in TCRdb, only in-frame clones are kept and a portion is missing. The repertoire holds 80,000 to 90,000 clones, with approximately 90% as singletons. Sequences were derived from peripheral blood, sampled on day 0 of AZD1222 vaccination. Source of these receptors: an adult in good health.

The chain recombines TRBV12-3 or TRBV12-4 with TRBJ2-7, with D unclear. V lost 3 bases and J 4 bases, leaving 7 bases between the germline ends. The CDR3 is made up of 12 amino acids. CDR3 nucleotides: TGTGCCAGCAGTTTTGGTCTGTACGAGCAGTACTTC. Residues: CASSFGLYEQYF.

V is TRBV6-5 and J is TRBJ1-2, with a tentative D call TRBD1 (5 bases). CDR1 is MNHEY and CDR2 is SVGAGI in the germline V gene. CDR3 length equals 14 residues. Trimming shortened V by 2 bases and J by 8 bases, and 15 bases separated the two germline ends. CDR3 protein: CASSYSRQGRGYTF. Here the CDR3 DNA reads TGTGCCAGCAGTTACAGTCGCCAGGGCCGGGGCTACACCTTC.

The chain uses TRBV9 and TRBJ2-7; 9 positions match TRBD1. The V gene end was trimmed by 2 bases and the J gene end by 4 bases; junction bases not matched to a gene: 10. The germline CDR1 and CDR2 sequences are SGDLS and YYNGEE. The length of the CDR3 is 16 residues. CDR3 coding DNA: TGTGCCAGCAGCGTCGACCCGGGACAGGGTTATTACGAGCAGTACTTC. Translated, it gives CASSVDPGQGYYEQYF.

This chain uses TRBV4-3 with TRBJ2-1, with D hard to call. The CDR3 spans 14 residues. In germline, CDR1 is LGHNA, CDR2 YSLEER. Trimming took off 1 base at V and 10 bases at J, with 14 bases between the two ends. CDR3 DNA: TGCGCCAGCAGCCAAGCGTATCCGGCAATCGAGCAGTTCTTC. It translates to CASSQAYPAIEQFF.

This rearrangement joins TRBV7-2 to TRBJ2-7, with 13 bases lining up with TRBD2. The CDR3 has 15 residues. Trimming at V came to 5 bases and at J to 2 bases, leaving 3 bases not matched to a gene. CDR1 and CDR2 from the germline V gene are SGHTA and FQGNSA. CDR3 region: CASSRTSGRAYEQYF. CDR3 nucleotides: TGTGCCAGCAGCCGTACTAGCGGGAGGGCCTACGAGCAGTACTTC.

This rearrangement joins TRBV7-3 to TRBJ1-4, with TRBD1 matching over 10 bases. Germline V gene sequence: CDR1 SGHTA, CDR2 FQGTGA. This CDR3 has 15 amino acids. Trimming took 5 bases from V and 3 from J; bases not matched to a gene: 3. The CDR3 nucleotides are TGTGCCAGCAGCGAGACAGGGGGCTCTAATGAAAAACTGTTTTTT. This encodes CASSETGGSNEKLFF.

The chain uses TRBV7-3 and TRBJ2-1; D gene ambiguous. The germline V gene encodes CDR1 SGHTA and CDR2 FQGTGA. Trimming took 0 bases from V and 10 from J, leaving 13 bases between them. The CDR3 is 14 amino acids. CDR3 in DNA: TGTGCCAGCAGCTTAACAGTCGGCTCTCTAGAGCAGTTCTTC. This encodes CASSLTVGSLEQFF. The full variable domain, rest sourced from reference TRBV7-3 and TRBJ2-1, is GAGVSQTPSNKVTEKGKYVELRCDPISGHTALYWYRQSLGQGPEFLIYFQGTGAADDSGLPNDRFFAVRPEGSVSTLKIQRTERGDSAVYLCASSLTVGSLEQFFGPGTRLTVL.